These T cell receptor beta chains were read from a single sample in a study of beta chain features in type 1 diabetes. Clones were read by immunoSEQ multiplex PCR, and TCRdb kept only the in-frame ones, dropping some. The data contain about 150,000 clones, 10% of them singletons. Sequencing was carried out using central memory CD4+ T cells from blood. These receptor sequences come from a man younger than 40 with type 1 diabetes. Each CDR3 is given with its conserved first and last residue. Each record gives: J gene, V gene, clone size, D gene, CDR3 protein, CDR3 DNA. D genes are given only for firm matches. The size entry is marked missing in some rows and otherwise reads once, few, many or a size class.

>TRBJ2-3|TRBV6-1|NA|TRBD2
CASWGLALVDTQYF
TGTGCCAGCTGGGGACTAGCGCTCGTCGATACGCAGTATTTT
>TRBJ1-2|TRBV15|NA|NA
CATSRDRRRGSYGYTF
TGTGCCACCAGCAGAGATAGGCGGAGGGGATCCTATGGCTACACCTTC
>TRBJ2-5|TRBV11-2|NA|TRBD2
CASRGGETQYF
TGTGCCAGCAGGGGGGGGGAGACCCAGTACTTC
>TRBJ2-2|TRBV6-6|NA|TRBD2
CASKLLAGAGELFF
TGTGCCAGCAAACTCCTAGCGGGGGCCGGGGAGCTGTTTTTT
>TRBJ1-3|TRBV9|NA|NA
CASSVDRSSGNTIYF
TGTGCCAGCAGCGTAGACCGCAGCTCTGGAAACACCATATATTTT
>TRBJ2-7|TRBV30|NA|NA
CAWSRGYEQYF
TGTGCCTGGAGTAGGGGTTACGAGCAGTACTTC
>TRBJ1-2|TRBV7-9|NA|NA
CASRPGGSYGYTF
TGTGCCAGCAGACCGGGGGGGTCTTATGGCTACACCTTC
>TRBJ2-2|TRBV19|NA|NA
CASSIVAIANTGELFF
TGTGCCAGTAGTATAGTAGCCATAGCGAACACCGGGGAGCTGTTTTTT
>TRBJ1-3|TRBV6-6|NA|NA
CASSLNSGNTIYF
TGTGCCAGCAGCCTTAACTCTGGAAACACCATATATTTT
>TRBJ1-2|TRBV7-9|few|NA
CASSLEVAGYTF
TGTGCCAGCAGCTTAGAGGTAGCGGGCTACACCTTC
>TRBJ2-1|TRBV5-4|NA|TRBD1
CASTAAGQGQYNEQFF
TGTGCCAGCACCGCCGCGGGACAGGGTCAATACAATGAGCAGTTCTTC
>TRBJ2-3|TRBV12-5|few|NA
CASGKASTDTQYF
TGTGCTAGTGGGAAAGCTAGCACAGATACGCAGTATTTT
>TRBJ1-1|TRBV6-1|NA|NA
CASRTGESRNTEAFF
TGTGCCAGCAGGACAGGCGAATCGAGGAACACTGAAGCTTTCTTT
>TRBJ2-7|TRBV15|few|TRBD2
CATSRLAGGSSYEQYF
TGTGCCACCAGCAGGCTAGCGGGAGGGAGCTCCTACGAGCAGTACTTC
>TRBJ1-2|TRBV7-9|few|NA
CASSLGPGGNGYTF
TGTGCCAGCAGCTTAGGTCCGGGGGGGAATGGCTACACCTTC
>TRBJ2-3|TRBV7-9|few|NA
CASSLQSGPTDTQYF
TGTGCCAGCAGCTTACAATCTGGCCCCACAGATACGCAGTATTTT
>TRBJ2-5|TRBV30|NA|TRBD2
CAWIPVWTSGQETQYF
TGTGCCTGGATCCCCGTATGGACTAGCGGGCAAGAGACCCAGTACTTC
>TRBJ2-1|TRBV5-1|NA|TRBD2
CASSQNGLGTYNEQFF
TGCGCCAGCAGCCAAAACGGACTAGGGACCTACAATGAGCAGTTCTTC
>TRBJ2-1|TRBV18|few|TRBD1
CASSPATGGSVQFF
TGTGCCAGCTCACCGGCTACAGGGGGCAGCGTGCAGTTCTTC
>TRBJ2-3|TRBV6-5|few|NA
CASTSTDTQYF
TGTGCCAGCACTAGCACAGATACGCAGTATTTT
>TRBJ2-7|TRBV5-1|NA|TRBD2
CASSEGTSGSGEQYF
TGCGCCAGCAGCGAGGGGACTAGCGGGAGCGGCGAGCAGTACTTC
>TRBJ1-5|TRBV19|NA|NA
CASSTPTGSDNQPQHF
TGTGCCAGTAGTACCCCGACAGGCTCCGACAATCAGCCCCAGCATTTT
>TRBJ2-3|TRBV7-2|NA|NA
CASSPTRGDTQYF
TGTGCCAGCAGCCCGACACGGGGTGATACGCAGTATTTT
>TRBJ1-2|TRBV18|NA|TRBD1
CASSQGTEYGYTF
TGTGCCAGCTCACAAGGGACAGAGTATGGCTACACCTTC
>TRBJ2-6|TRBV18|few|NA
CASSPTGDNSGANVLTF
TGTGCCAGCTCACCGACAGGCGATAACTCTGGGGCCAACGTCCTGACTTTC
>TRBJ2-5|TRBV6-1|few|NA
CASSEVRGVGQETQYF
TGTGCCAGCAGTGAAGTCAGGGGAGTGGGGCAAGAGACCCAGTACTTC
>TRBJ1-4|TRBV29-1|few|NA
CSVGGGRGDEKLFF
TGCAGCGTTGGGGGGGGCAGGGGAGATGAAAAACTGTTTTTT
>TRBJ1-1|TRBV7-9|NA|TRBD1
CASSLQGGVEAFF
TGTGCCAGCAGCTTACAAGGGGGCGTGGAGGCTTTCTTT
>TRBJ2-1|TRBV6-1|NA|TRBD1
CASSRDRDSYNEQFF
TGTGCCAGCAGCCGGGACAGGGACTCCTACAATGAGCAGTTCTTC
>TRBJ2-1|TRBV29-1|few|NA
CSAVPAGSYNEQFF
TGCAGCGCCGTGCCCGCGGGAAGCTACAATGAGCAGTTCTTC
>TRBJ1-4|TRBV28|NA|NA
CASSSSGVRAEKLFF
TGTGCCAGCAGTTCCTCGGGGGTTCGGGCTGAAAAACTGTTTTTT
>TRBJ2-1|TRBV10-3|few|NA
CAASEDNEQFF
TGTGCCGCCTCTGAGGACAATGAGCAGTTCTTC
>TRBJ2-1|TRBV6-5|NA|NA
CASRPQTTDNEQFF
TGTGCCAGCAGACCGCAGACTACTGACAATGAGCAGTTCTTC
>TRBJ2-7|TRBV29-1|many|NA
CSVADSHEQYF
TGCAGCGTAGCGGACAGTCACGAGCAGTACTTC
>TRBJ1-1|TRBV4-3|NA|TRBD1
CASSQEQGLRNTEAFF
TGCGCCAGCAGCCAAGAACAGGGGTTAAGGAACACTGAAGCTTTCTTT
>TRBJ1-2|TRBV30|NA|NA
CAWSLGGAGVYGYTF
TGTGCCTGGAGCCTCGGCGGGGCGGGAGTGTATGGCTACACCTTC
>TRBJ2-7|TRBV20-1|few|NA
CSASPGYEQYF
TGCAGTGCTAGTCCAGGCTACGAGCAGTACTTC
>TRBJ1-1|TRBV18|NA|NA
CASSPPGGLSTEAFF
TGTGCCAGCTCACCACCGGGGGGGCTGAGCACTGAAGCTTTCTTT
>TRBJ2-7|TRBV6-5|few|TRBD1
CASSYSWAGGPYEQYF
TGTGCCAGCAGTTACTCCTGGGCAGGGGGTCCGTACGAGCAGTACTTC
>TRBJ2-5|TRBV28|NA|NA
CASIAGETQYF
TGTGCCAGCATTGCAGGAGAGACCCAGTACTTC
>TRBJ2-5|TRBV4-1|NA|TRBD2
CASSQGLAGGPETQYF
TGCGCCAGCAGCCAGGGACTGGCGGGAGGGCCGGAGACCCAGTACTTC
>TRBJ1-3|TRBV4-2|NA|NA
CASSPEQGRVNTIYF
TGTGCCAGCAGCCCTGAACAGGGACGGGTGAACACCATATATTTT
>TRBJ2-1|TRBV15|few|NA
CATSRVSGPEQFF
TGTGCCACCAGCAGAGTGAGCGGTCCCGAGCAGTTCTTC
>TRBJ2-1|TRBV5-1|few|TRBD2
CASSLSASGNSNEQFF
TGCGCCAGCAGCTTATCCGCTAGCGGTAACAGCAATGAGCAGTTCTTC
>TRBJ2-3|TRBV11-1|few|NA
CASSLTSGVTDTQYF
TGTGCCAGCAGCTTGACTAGTGGAGTCACAGATACGCAGTATTTT
>TRBJ2-7|TRBV5-1|NA|NA
CASSPGGQAYEQYF
TGCGCCAGCAGCCCGGGGGGCCAAGCCTACGAGCAGTACTTC
>TRBJ1-5|TRBV7-2|NA|NA
CASSLDSSNQPQHF
TGTGCCAGCAGCTTAGACAGTAGCAATCAGCCCCAGCATTTT
>TRBJ2-1|TRBV5-6|few|NA
CASTPQGANYNEQFF
TGTGCCAGCACCCCACAGGGAGCGAACTACAATGAGCAGTTCTTC
>TRBJ2-3|TRBV7-3|NA|TRBD1
CASSPTGRSTDTQYF
TGTGCCAGCAGCCCGACAGGGCGTAGCACAGATACGCAGTATTTT
>TRBJ1-5|TRBV9|NA|TRBD1
CASSVGGQYNQPQHF
TGTGCCAGCAGCGTAGGGGGACAGTACAATCAGCCCCAGCATTTT
>TRBJ2-7|TRBV4-3|NA|TRBD2
CASSQESLAGSSYEQYF
TGCGCCAGCAGCCAAGAATCCCTAGCGGGGAGCTCCTACGAGCAGTACTTC
>TRBJ2-1|TRBV11-3|few|TRBD2
CASSKGLAKYNEQFF
TGTGCCAGCAGCAAAGGACTAGCGAAATACAATGAGCAGTTCTTC